Listed here are 12 T cell receptor beta chains from one sample, sequenced in a study of blood T cells in healthy people across ages (dated by TCRdb to about 2015). Libraries were made using 5' RACE. Sequencer: Illumina HiSeq 2500. A second PCR of about 7 to 12 cycles was performed with a sample-barcoded 5' primer and a J-beta primer mix. TCRdb reprocessed the public reads (quality trimming at Q25 with fastp, clone calling with MiXCR) and kept in-frame beta chains. Every entry covers one CDR3 protein and lists the most common genes and DNA from its rows. In this sample the table shows 1.5 million or so distinct CDR3 sequences, 35% to 45% of which occur a single time. The ten largest clones represent about 4% of the sample. What was sequenced was blood. The receptors here all came from a woman under 30 in good health.

The rearrangement links TRBV2 to TRBJ1-1; no clear D gene. The V end lost 7 bases, the J end lost 4 bases, and 13 bases lay between the germline ends. The CDR3 is made up of 13 amino acids. Germline V gene data show CDR1 as SNHLY and CDR2 as FYNNEI. DNA for the CDR3: TGTGCCAGCAATGGGCGGATGAGCACTGAAGCTTTCTTT. As protein: CASNGRMSTEAFF.

The chain has TRBV24-1 and TRBJ2-3; 14 positions match TRBD2. After removal of 5 bases from V and 6 bases from J, the junction contained 6 bases not matched to a gene. The CDR3 totals 16 residues. Germline V gene lookup returns CDR1 KGHDR and CDR2 SFDVKD. The CDR3 region is CATSGSGTSGSDTQYF. DNA of the CDR3: TGTGCCACCAGTGGTTCCGGGACTAGCGGGAGTGATACGCAGTATTTT.

This clonotype was observed a handful of times. The CDR3 bases are TGCGCCAGCAGCCAAGATGGGACACACGCGAACACTGAAGCTTTCTTT. Translated: CASSQDGTHANTEAFF. This chain connects TRBV4-3 to TRBJ1-1; possibly TRBD1 for D (6 bases). This CDR3 has 16 amino acids. CDR1 and CDR2 from the germline V gene are LGHNA and YSLEER. The V end lost 0 bases, the J end lost 1 base, and 12 bases lay between the germline ends.

As to this clonotype: A much larger clone differs by one base, so this may be a read error. This sequence joins TRBV29-1 and TRBJ2-5; 8 nucleotides agree with TRBD1. Trimming at V came to 7 bases and at J to 11 bases, leaving 15 bases not matched to a gene. The CDR3 has 13 residues. Per germline, CDR1 SQVTM and CDR2 ANQGSEA. The CDR3 loop is CSATGTGGAEQYF. The CDR3 coding sequence is TGCAGCGCGACCGGGACAGGAGGAGCGGAGCAGTACTTC.

The CDR3 spells CASRLTGPNTEAFF. The CDR3, as DNA: TGTGCCAGCAGACTGACAGGGCCGAACACTGAAGCTTTCTTT. The chain joins TRBV12-3 or TRBV12-4 to TRBJ1-1; the match to TRBD1 covers 7 bases. CDR3 length: 14 residues. V was clipped by 6 bases and J by 1 base; unmatched bases: 5.

The sample holds a few counts of this clonotype. The rearrangement joins TRBV18 to TRBJ2-3; possible D gene TRBD2, 6 bases. There are 16 residues in the CDR3. CDR1 is KGHSH and CDR2 is LQKENI in the germline V gene. With 2 bases removed from V and 0 bases from J, the gap between germline ends came to 12 bases. CDR3 loop: CASSPTTGLSTDTQYF. DNA for the CDR3: TGTGCCAGCTCACCAACCACGGGACTTAGCACAGATACGCAGTATTTT.

Only a few counts were recorded for this clonotype. J is TRBJ1-3 and V is TRBV6-6, with D maybe TRBD1 (5 bases). CDR3 length: 14 residues. Trimming removed 4 bases from V and 2 bases from J, with 9 bases in between. The germline CDR1 and CDR2 sequences are MNHNY and SVGAGI (reference sequence). The CDR3 protein is CASSSQDTGNTIYF. Written as DNA, the CDR3 is TGTGCCAGCAGTTCTCAGGACACTGGAAACACCATATATTTT.

V and J are TRBV9 and TRBJ1-4, with a weak D call TRBD1 (5 bases). The germline CDR1 and CDR2 sequences are SGDLS and YYNGEE. Trimming removed 0 bases from V and 6 bases from J, with 12 bases in between. The CDR3 runs to 15 residues. The CDR3 is CASSVDRSLDEKLFF. The DNA of the CDR3 is TGTGCCAGCAGCGTAGACAGGAGTTTAGATGAAAAACTGTTTTTT.

This clonotype was seen a few times. This rearrangement joins TRBV20-1 to TRBJ1-2; no firm D call. The CDR3 runs to 12 residues. Trimming cost V 6 bases and J 8 bases, with 16 bases left between them. In germline, CDR1 is DFQATT, CDR2 SNEGSKA (reference sequence). CDR3 protein: CSAQDLGGGYTF. DNA of the CDR3: TGCAGTGCCCAAGATCTCGGAGGCGGCTACACCTTC.

This clonotype was picked up a small number of times. V and J are TRBV7-9 and TRBJ2-3; D is undetermined. V was pared by 7 bases and J by 3 bases, with 2 bases between. The CDR3 spans 10 residues. The V gene's germline CDR1 is SEHNR and CDR2 FQNEAQ (reference sequence). The CDR3 protein is CASTTDTQYF. CDR3 DNA sequence: TGTGCCAGCACGACAGATACGCAGTATTTT.

J is TRBJ2-1 and V is TRBV29-1, with 10 bases identical to TRBD2. The germline gives CDR1 SQVTM, CDR2 ANQGSEA. V gave up 4 bases and J gave up 4 bases; unmatched junction bases: 7. The CDR3 covers 15 residues. The CDR3 loop is CSVARTSGLYNEQFF. CDR3 in DNA: TGCAGCGTTGCTCGGACTAGCGGACTGTACAATGAGCAGTTCTTC.

The chain carries TRBV5-6 and TRBJ2-4; D unresolved. Germline V CDR1 and CDR2: SGHDT, YYEEEE. This CDR3 is 14 amino acids long. The ends were cut back, 4 bases at V and 0 bases at J, with 8 bases in the middle. CDR3 region: CASSAALAKNIQYF. The DNA for the CDR3 is TGTGCCAGCAGCGCCGCTCTAGCCAAAAACATTCAGTACTTC.